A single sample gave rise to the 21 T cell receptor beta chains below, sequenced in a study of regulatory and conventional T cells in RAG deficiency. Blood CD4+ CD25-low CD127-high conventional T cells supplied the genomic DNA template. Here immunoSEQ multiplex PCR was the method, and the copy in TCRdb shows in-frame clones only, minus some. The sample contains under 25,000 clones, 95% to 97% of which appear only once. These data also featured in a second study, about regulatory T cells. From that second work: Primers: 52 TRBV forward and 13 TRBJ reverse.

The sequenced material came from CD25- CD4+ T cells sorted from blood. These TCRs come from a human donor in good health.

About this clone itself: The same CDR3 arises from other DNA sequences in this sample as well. The DNA of the CDR3 is TGTGCCAGCAGTTTCCAGGGGGACACTGAAGCTTTCTTT. This codes for CASSFQGDTEAFF. The chain links TRBV5-5 to TRBJ1-1, with 7 bases aligning to TRBD1. Germline CDR1 and CDR2: SGHKS and YYEKEE (reference sequence). V lost 5 bases and J lost 3; bases outside the gene matches: 4. The CDR3 loop spans 13 amino acids.

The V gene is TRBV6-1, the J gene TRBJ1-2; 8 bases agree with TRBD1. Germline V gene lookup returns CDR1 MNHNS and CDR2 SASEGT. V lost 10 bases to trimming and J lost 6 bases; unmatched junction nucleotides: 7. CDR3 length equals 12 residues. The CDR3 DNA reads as TGTGCCACCCATGGACAGGGCAATGGCTACACCTTC. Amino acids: CATHGQGNGYTF.

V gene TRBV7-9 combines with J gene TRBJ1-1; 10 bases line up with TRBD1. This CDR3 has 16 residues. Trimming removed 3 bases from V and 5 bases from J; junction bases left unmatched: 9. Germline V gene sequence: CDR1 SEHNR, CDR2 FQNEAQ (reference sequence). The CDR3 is CASSFTPGTGETEAFF. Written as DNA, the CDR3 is TGTGCCAGCAGCTTTACACCCGGGACAGGGGAAACTGAAGCTTTCTTT.

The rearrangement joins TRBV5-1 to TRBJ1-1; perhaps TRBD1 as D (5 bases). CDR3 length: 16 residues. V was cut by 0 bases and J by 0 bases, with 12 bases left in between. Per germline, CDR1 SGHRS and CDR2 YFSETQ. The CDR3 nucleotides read TGCGCCAGCAGCTTGGTTGGGGCGACCATGAACACTGAAGCTTTCTTT. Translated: CASSLVGATMNTEAFF.

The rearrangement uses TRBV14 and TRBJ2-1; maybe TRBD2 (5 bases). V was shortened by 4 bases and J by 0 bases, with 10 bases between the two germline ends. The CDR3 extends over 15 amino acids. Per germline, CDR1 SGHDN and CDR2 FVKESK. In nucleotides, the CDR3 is TGTGCCAGCAGCCGAATTGCGGGCTCCTACAATGAGCAGTTCTTC. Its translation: CASSRIAGSYNEQFF. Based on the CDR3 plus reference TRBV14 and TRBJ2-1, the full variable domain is EAGVTQFPSHSVIEKGQTVTLRCDPISGHDNLYWYRRVMGKEIKFLLHFVKESKQDESGMPNNRFLAERTGGTYSTLKVQPAELEDSGVYFCASSRIAGSYNEQFFGPGTRLTVL.

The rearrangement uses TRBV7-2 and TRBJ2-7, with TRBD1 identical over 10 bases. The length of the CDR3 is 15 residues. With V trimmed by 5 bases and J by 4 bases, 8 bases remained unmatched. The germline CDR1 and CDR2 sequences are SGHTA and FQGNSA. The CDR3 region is CASSQRDRGIYEQYF. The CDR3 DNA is TGTGCCAGCAGCCAACGGGACAGGGGTATTTACGAGCAGTACTTC.

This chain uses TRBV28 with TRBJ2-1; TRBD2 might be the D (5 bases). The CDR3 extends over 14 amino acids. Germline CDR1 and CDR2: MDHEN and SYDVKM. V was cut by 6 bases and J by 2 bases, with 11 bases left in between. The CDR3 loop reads CASSPGVAYNEQFF. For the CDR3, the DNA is TGTGCCAGCAGCCCCGGGGTGGCCTACAATGAGCAGTTCTTC.

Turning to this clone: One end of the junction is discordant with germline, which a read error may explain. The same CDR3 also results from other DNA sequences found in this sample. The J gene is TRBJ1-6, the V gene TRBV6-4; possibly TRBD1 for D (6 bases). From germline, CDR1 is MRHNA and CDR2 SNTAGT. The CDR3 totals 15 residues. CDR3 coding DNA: TGTGCCAGCAGAGAAGGACAGCTCTATAATTCCCCCCTCCACTTT. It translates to CASREGQLYNSPLHF.

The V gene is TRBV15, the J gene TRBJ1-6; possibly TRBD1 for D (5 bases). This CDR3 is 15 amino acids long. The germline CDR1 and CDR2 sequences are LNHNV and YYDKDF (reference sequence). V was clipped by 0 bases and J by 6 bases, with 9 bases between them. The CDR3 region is CATSRDLGLNSPLHF. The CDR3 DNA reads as TGTGCCACCAGCAGAGATCTGGGACTTAATTCACCCCTCCACTTT.

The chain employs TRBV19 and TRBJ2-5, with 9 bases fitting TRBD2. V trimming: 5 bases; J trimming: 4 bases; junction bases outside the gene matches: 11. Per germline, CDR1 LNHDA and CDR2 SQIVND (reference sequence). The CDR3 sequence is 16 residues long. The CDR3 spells CASSLLAGAPGETQYF. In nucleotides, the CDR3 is TGTGCCAGTAGTCTGTTAGCGGGGGCCCCGGGAGAGACCCAGTACTTC.

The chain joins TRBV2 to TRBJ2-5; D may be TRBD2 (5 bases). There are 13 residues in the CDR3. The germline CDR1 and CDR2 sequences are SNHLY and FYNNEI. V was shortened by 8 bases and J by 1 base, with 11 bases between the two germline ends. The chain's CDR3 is CASQLDLQETQYF. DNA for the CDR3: TGTGCCAGCCAACTAGACCTCCAAGAGACCCAGTACTTC.

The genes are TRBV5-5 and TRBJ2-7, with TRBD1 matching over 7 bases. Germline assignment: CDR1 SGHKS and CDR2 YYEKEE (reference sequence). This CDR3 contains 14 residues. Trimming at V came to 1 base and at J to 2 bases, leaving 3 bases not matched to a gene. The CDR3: CASSLITGAYEQYF. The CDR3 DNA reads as TGTGCCAGCAGCTTGATTACAGGGGCCTACGAGCAGTACTTC.

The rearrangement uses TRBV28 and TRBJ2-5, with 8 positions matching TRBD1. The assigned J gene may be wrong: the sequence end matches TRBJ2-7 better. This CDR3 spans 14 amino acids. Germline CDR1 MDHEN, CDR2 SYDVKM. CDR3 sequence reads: CASSFPDRAYEQYF. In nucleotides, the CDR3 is TGTGCCAGCAGTTTCCCGGACAGGGCGTACGAGCAGTACTTC.

CDR3 amino acids: CASSRVQGTISTGELFF. The CDR3 nucleotides are TGTGCCAGTAGTCGGGTACAGGGGACGATTAGCACCGGGGAGCTGTTTTTT. The chain links TRBV19 to TRBJ2-2, with TRBD1 matching 7 bases. With V trimmed by 5 bases and J by 4 bases, 13 bases remained unmatched. There are 17 residues in the CDR3. CDR1 LNHDA and CDR2 SQIVND come from the germline V gene (reference sequence).

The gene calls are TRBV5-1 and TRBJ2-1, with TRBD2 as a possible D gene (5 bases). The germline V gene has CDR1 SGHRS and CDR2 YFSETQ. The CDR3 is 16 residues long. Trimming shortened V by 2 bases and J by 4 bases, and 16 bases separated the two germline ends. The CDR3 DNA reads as TGCGCCAGCAGCTTAGACGGACTGCCACCTTACAATGAGCAGTTCTTC. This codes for CASSLDGLPPYNEQFF. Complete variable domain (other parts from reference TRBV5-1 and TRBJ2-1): KAGVTQTPRYLIKTRGQQVTLSCSPISGHRSVSWYQQTPGQGLQFLFEYFSETQRNKGNFPGRFSGRQFSNSRSEMNVSTLELGDSALYLCASSLDGLPPYNEQFFGPGTRLTVL.

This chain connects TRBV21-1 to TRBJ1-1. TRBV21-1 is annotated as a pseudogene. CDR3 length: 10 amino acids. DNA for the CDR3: TGTGCCAGCGAGGGAAAAGAAGCTTTCTTT. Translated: CASEGKEAFF.

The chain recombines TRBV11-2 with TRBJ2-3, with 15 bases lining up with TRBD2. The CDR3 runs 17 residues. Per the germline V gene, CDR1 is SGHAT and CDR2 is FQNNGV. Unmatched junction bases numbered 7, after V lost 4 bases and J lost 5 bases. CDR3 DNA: TGTGCCAGCAGCTCTACGGGACTAGCGGGGGGAATAGATACGCAGTATTTT. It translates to CASSSTGLAGGIDTQYF.

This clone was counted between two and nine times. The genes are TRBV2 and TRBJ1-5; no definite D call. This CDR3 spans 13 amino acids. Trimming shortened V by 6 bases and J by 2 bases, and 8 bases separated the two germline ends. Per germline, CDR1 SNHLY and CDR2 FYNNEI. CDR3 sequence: CASRREGNQPQHF. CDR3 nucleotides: TGTGCCAGCAGAAGGGAGGGCAATCAGCCCCAGCATTTT.

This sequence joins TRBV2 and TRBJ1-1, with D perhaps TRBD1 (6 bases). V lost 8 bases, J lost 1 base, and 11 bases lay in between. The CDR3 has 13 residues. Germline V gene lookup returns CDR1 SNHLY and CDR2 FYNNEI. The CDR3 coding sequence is TGTGCCAGCTACAGGGTTCCGAACACTGAAGCTTTCTTT. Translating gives CASYRVPNTEAFF.

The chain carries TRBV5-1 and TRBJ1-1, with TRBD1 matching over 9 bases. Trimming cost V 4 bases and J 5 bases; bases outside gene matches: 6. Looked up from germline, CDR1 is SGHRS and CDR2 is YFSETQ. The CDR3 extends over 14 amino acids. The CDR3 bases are TGCGCCAGCAGCCCCCGACAGGGGGGGACTGAAGCTTTCTTT. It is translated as CASSPRQGGTEAFF.

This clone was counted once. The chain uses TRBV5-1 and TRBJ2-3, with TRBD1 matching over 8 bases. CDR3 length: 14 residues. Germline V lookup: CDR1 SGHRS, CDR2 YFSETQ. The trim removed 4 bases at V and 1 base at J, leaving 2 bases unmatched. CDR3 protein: CASSAGQGTDTQYF. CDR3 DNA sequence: TGCGCCAGCAGCGCGGGACAGGGCACAGATACGCAGTATTTT. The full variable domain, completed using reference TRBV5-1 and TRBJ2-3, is KAGVTQTPRYLIKTRGQQVTLSCSPISGHRSVSWYQQTPGQGLQFLFEYFSETQRNKGNFPGRFSGRQFSNSRSEMNVSTLELGDSALYLCASSAGQGTDTQYFGPGTRLTVL.